Listed below are T cell receptor beta chains from one sample, sequenced in a study of CD8 T cells in Susac syndrome. TCRdb passed the immunoSEQ multiplex PCR reads through MiXCR, listing each CDR3 protein once. The sample includes some 260,000 distinct CDR3 sequences, roughly 84% seen only once; the top ten take 0.095% to 0.14%. Sequencing was performed on CD8+ T cells from PBMCs. The receptors derive from a human donor with multiple sclerosis. The CDR3 runs from the conserved cysteine through the conserved F or W.

V gene: TRBV13; J gene: TRBJ1-1; CDR3 protein: CASSLMKMNTEAFF
V gene: TRBV4-2; J gene: TRBJ2-1; CDR3 protein: CASSQGTGTRNEQFF
V gene: TRBV20-1; J gene: TRBJ2-5; CDR3 protein: CSARPRSGRVYQETQYF
V gene: TRBV13; J gene: TRBJ2-2; CDR3 protein: CASCHGAGELFF
V gene: TRBV20-1; J gene: TRBJ1-2; CDR3 protein: CSALIGQDGGYTF
V gene: TRBV12-3/TRBV12-4; J gene: TRBJ2-7; CDR3 protein: CASSRGTREFASYEQYF
V gene: TRBV4-1; J gene: TRBJ1-5; CDR3 protein: CASSQDGGWGNQPQHF
V gene: TRBV7-9; J gene: TRBJ2-1; CDR3 protein: CASSQPQGADEQFF
V gene: TRBV6-5; J gene: TRBJ1-1; CDR3 protein: CASSNSNRGPGTEAFF
V gene: TRBV2; J gene: TRBJ2-3; CDR3 protein: CASGGLAKYF